A single sample gave rise to the 14 T cell receptor beta chains below, sequenced in a study of cytomegalovirus exposure and HLA in healthy donors. A multiplex PCR was run with 60 Vbeta primers and 13 Jbeta primers. Profiling relied on immunoSEQ multiplex PCR, and the TCRdb table lists in-frame clones only, not all of them. The sample includes some 180,000 clones, 77% seen only once; the top ten take about 1.5%. Material for sequencing was PBMCs. Receptor source: a young man in good health and CMV-seronegative.

The chain joins TRBV6-5 to TRBJ1-2, with 9 bases that match TRBD1. The germline gives CDR1 MNHEY, CDR2 SVGAGI. The CDR3 runs to 13 residues. The V segment lost 5 bases and the J segment 6 bases; nucleotides outside the gene matches: 4. The CDR3 loop is CASSSGQGNGYTF. The CDR3 nucleotides read TGTGCCAGCAGTAGCGGACAGGGGAATGGCTACACCTTC.

The J gene is TRBJ1-2, the V gene TRBV6-5; 12 nucleotides align to TRBD1. CDR1 is MNHEY and CDR2 is SVGAGI in the germline V gene. CDR3 length: 14 residues. CDR3 sequence: CATNRDRGLGGYTF. CDR3 sequence (DNA): TGTGCGACGAACCGGGACAGGGGGCTCGGGGGCTACACCTTC.

The genes are TRBV4-1 and TRBJ1-2; TRBD1 agrees at 8 bases. The CDR3 runs 15 residues. Per the germline V gene, CDR1 is MGHRA and CDR2 is YSYEKL. Trimming cost V 4 bases and J 5 bases; bases outside gene matches: 9. For the CDR3, the DNA is TGCGCCAGCAGCCCTGGACAGGGTGAATCTTATGGCTACACCTTC. It yields the protein CASSPGQGESYGYTF.

This clone occurred a few times. The chain uses TRBV4-3 and TRBJ2-2; D gene unclear. Germline loops: CDR1 LGHNA, CDR2 YSLEER. Trimming stripped 0 bases from V and 4 bases from J, with 15 bases between. The CDR3 has 17 amino acids. The CDR3 nucleotides read TGCGCCAGCAGCCAAGATCACCACGCAGTCCTCACCGGGGAGCTGTTTTTT. As protein: CASSQDHHAVLTGELFF.

The chain is built from TRBV9 and TRBJ2-3; the D gene is possibly TRBD1 (5 bases). The CDR3 sequence is 16 residues long. Germline CDR1 SGDLS, CDR2 YYNGEE. Trimming pared 0 bases from V and 4 bases from J, leaving 15 bases between. This chain's CDR3 is CASSVGGEGVPDTQYF. The DNA for the CDR3 is TGTGCCAGCAGCGTAGGTGGGGAAGGGGTCCCAGATACGCAGTATTTT.

V usage is TRBV6-6 and J usage is TRBJ1-2, with TRBD1 identical over 8 bases. The J segment lost 7 bases and the V segment lost 6 bases, leaving 10 bases of the junction unmatched. Germline V gene data show CDR1 as MNHNY and CDR2 as SVGAGI (reference sequence). This CDR3 is 14 amino acids long. CDR3 sequence reads: CASSGQGRLGGYTF. For the CDR3, the DNA is TGTGCCAGCAGCGGACAGGGCCGGTTGGGTGGCTACACCTTC.

This chain joins TRBV30 and TRBJ1-5; D uncertain. The germline gives CDR1 GTSNPN, CDR2 SVGIG (reference sequence). The CDR3 is 12 residues long. V shed 0 bases and J shed 5 bases, with 5 bases lying between them. The CDR3 region is CAWSVRDQPQHF. The DNA for the CDR3 is TGTGCCTGGAGTGTGAGGGATCAGCCCCAGCATTTT.

The chain is built from TRBV6-6 and TRBJ2-1; D is unresolved. Trimming removed 3 bases at V and 3 bases at J, with 6 bases between. The CDR3 totals 13 residues. Germline V gives CDR1 MNHNY, CDR2 SVGAGI (reference sequence). Written as DNA, the CDR3 is TGTGCCAGCAGTTATTTCGGCTACAATGAGCAGTTCTTC. Translation gives CASSYFGYNEQFF.

This clone was seen only once. The chain joins TRBV25-1 to TRBJ2-5, with a possible D match to TRBD1 (6 bases). Germline values: CDR1 MGHDK, CDR2 SYGVNS. V lost 1 base, J lost 3 bases, and 9 bases lay in between. CDR3 length: 14 amino acids. The CDR3 region is CASSELQGEETQYF. CDR3 DNA sequence: TGTGCCAGCAGTGAATTACAGGGAGAAGAGACCCAGTACTTC.

The rearrangement joins TRBV7-2 to TRBJ2-5, with TRBD2 matching 8 bases. Germline V CDR1 and CDR2: SGHTA, FQGNSA. V shed 3 bases, J shed 3 bases, and the junction held 9 bases outside the gene matches. This CDR3 region has 16 residues. DNA for the CDR3: TGTGCCAGCAGCTTTCTGACGGGGGGGGCCGAAGAGACCCAGTACTTC. Amino acids: CASSFLTGGAEETQYF.

The CDR3: CASSLAGTKTTEAFF. DNA of the CDR3: TGTGCCAGCAGCTTAGCCGGGACAAAAACCACTGAAGCTTTCTTT. The genes are TRBV11-2 and TRBJ1-1; D perhaps matches TRBD1 (6 bases). Germline V CDR1 and CDR2: SGHAT, FQNNGV. Trimming took off 1 base at V and 4 bases at J, with 13 bases between the two ends. The CDR3 has 15 residues.

This clone was seen only once. One end of the junction is discordant with germline, which a read error may explain. The V gene is TRBV7-2, the J gene TRBJ2-3, with D perhaps TRBD1 (5 bases). The CDR3 has 12 amino acids. Germline V gene data show CDR1 as SGHTA and CDR2 as FQGNSA. In DNA, the CDR3 is TGTGCCAGCAGCTTAGCGGTGCAGGGCGGAAATTTT. Its protein is CASSLAVQGGNF. The variable domain in full, with the rest retrieved from reference TRBV7-2 and TRBJ2-3, is GAGVSQSPSNKVTEKGKDVELRCDPISGHTALYWYRQSLGQGLEFLIYFQGNSAPDKSGLPSDRFSAERTGGSVSTLTIQRTQQEDSAVYLCASSLAVQGGNFGPGTRLTVL.

The chain employs TRBV2 and TRBJ2-7; the match to TRBD1 covers 10 bases. V was pared by 3 bases and J by 2 bases, with 1 base of the junction left unmatched. The CDR3 has 14 amino acids. CDR1 and CDR2 from the germline V gene are SNHLY and FYNNEI. The CDR3 bases are TGTGCCAGCAGTGAGGACAGGGGGACCTACGAGCAGTACTTC. This gives the protein CASSEDRGTYEQYF. The entire variable domain, with the rest obtained from reference TRBV2 and TRBJ2-7, is as follows: EPEVTQTPSHQVTQMGQEVILRCVPISNHLYFYWYRQILGQKVEFLVSFYNNEISEKSEIFDDQFSVERPDGSNFTLKIRSTKLEDSAMYFCASSEDRGTYEQYFGPGTRLTVT.

This clone has just one count. The chain uses TRBV19 and TRBJ2-7, with D possibly TRBD2 on 6 matching bases. V was cut by 7 bases and J by 3 bases, with 16 bases left in between. This CDR3 has 14 amino acids. In germline, CDR1 is LNHDA, CDR2 SQIVND (reference sequence). CDR3: CASTAPGGLYEQYF. Here the CDR3 DNA reads TGTGCCAGTACCGCCCCCGGGGGACTCTACGAGCAGTACTTC.